The 9 T cell receptor beta chains listed next were all sequenced from one sample in a study of shared clonotypes between healthy human individuals. Profiling relied on immunoSEQ multiplex PCR, and the TCRdb table lists in-frame clones only, not all of them. In the table there are more than 1 million clones, around 78% of which are singletons. Material for sequencing was memory CD4+ T cells from PBMCs. Subset defined: CD45RA-negative fraction. Receptors originate from a man aged 18 to 35 in good health. Some clones in this sample may be carry-over from other donors' samples.

The CDR3: CASSKTGPSYGYTF. CDR3 DNA sequence: TGTGCCAGCAGTAAGACAGGGCCGAGCTATGGCTACACCTTC. The chain links TRBV6-1 to TRBJ1-2, with 7 bases aligning to TRBD1. The CDR3 runs 14 residues. V lost 5 bases, J lost 4 bases, and 7 bases stayed unmatched. The germline CDR1 and CDR2 sequences are MNHNS and SASEGT.

As DNA, the CDR3 is TGTGCCAGCGCCCCCGGCCAATACGGCACAGATACGCAGTATTTT. This gives the protein CASAPGQYGTDTQYF. V usage is TRBV11-1 and J usage is TRBJ2-3; D uncertain. The length of the CDR3 is 15 residues. Germline CDR1 is SGHAT and CDR2 is FQDESV (reference sequence). V shed 8 bases and J shed 1 base, with 16 bases lying between them.

Many counts were recorded for this clone. The CDR3 region is CASSLLAVLNTGELFF. CDR3 DNA sequence: TGTGCCAGCAGCTTACTGGCGGTCCTGAACACCGGGGAGCTGTTTTTT. This rearrangement joins TRBV7-9 to TRBJ2-2; D is unclear. The CDR3 covers 16 residues. CDR1 SEHNR and CDR2 FQNEAQ come from the germline V gene (reference sequence). Trimming stripped 2 bases from V and 1 base from J, with 11 bases between.

At least ten counts were recorded for this clone. This chain uses TRBV11-2 with TRBJ2-5; 9 bases agree with TRBD2. J gave up 5 bases and V 1 base, and 5 bases lay outside the gene matches. The CDR3 contains 15 residues. Germline CDR1 is SGHAT and CDR2 is FQNNGV. DNA for the CDR3: TGTGCCAGCAGCTTAGGGGGGACTAGCAGGGAGACCCAGTACTTC. Translation: CASSLGGTSRETQYF.

As DNA, the CDR3 is TGTGCCAGCAGGACCCGTTTGGTGAACACTGAAGCTTTCTTT. Its protein product is CASRTRLVNTEAFF. J is TRBJ1-1 and V is TRBV7-2; D is undetermined. V was cut by 6 bases and J by 0 bases, with 11 bases left in between. The CDR3 is 14 amino acids. Germline CDR1 reads SGHTA; CDR2 reads FQGNSA.

This chain uses TRBV29-1 with TRBJ1-1; D is undetermined. The CDR3 extends over 16 amino acids. The V gene lost 6 bases and the J gene lost 1 base, with 21 bases spanning the gap. Germline V CDR1 and CDR2: SQVTM, ANQGSEA. The CDR3 coding sequence is TGCAGCGTCCAACCGGTATTCGGAGGAAGGAACACTGAAGCTTTCTTT. It is translated as CSVQPVFGGRNTEAFF.

V usage is TRBV7-2 and J usage is TRBJ2-5; D may match TRBD1 or TRBD2 (5 bases each). Trimming shortened V by 8 bases and J by 5 bases, and 18 bases separated the two germline ends. The V gene's germline CDR1 is SGHTA and CDR2 FQGNSA. The CDR3 is 14 amino acids. CDR3 in amino acids: CASQSGSWGETQYF. CDR3 sequence (DNA): TGTGCCAGCCAGAGCGGTAGCTGGGGGGAGACCCAGTACTTC.

The gene calls are TRBV5-1 and TRBJ1-2; D not resolved. The CDR3 extends over 14 amino acids. The V gene lost 0 bases and the J gene lost 8 bases, with 14 bases spanning the gap. Germline CDR1 reads SGHRS; CDR2 reads YFSETQ. The CDR3 DNA sequence: TGCGCCAGCAGCTTGGCTCTCAGTTCGGGGGGCTACACCTTC. It translates to CASSLALSSGGYTF.

The chain links TRBV28 to TRBJ1-2; TRBD1 agrees at 10 bases. J lost 4 bases, V lost 2 bases, and 4 bases had no gene match. The length of the CDR3 is 15 residues. Germline V gene lookup returns CDR1 MDHEN and CDR2 SYDVKM. CDR3 nucleotide sequence: TGTGCCAGCAGTTTAAGGGACAGGGGACTCTATGGCTACACCTTC. Its translation: CASSLRDRGLYGYTF.